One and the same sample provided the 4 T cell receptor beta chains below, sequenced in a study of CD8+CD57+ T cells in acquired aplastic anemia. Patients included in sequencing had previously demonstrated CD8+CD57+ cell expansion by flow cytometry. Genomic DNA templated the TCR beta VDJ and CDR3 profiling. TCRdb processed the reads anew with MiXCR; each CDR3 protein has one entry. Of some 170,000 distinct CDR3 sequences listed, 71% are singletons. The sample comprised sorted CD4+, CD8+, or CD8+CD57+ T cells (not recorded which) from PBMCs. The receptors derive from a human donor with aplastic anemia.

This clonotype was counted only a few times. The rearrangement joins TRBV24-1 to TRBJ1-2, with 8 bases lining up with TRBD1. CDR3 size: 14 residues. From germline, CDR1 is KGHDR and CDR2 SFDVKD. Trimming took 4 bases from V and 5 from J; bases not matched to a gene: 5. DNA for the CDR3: TGTGCCACCAGTGACTTGGACAGGGTTTATGGCTACACCTTC. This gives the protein CATSDLDRVYGYTF.

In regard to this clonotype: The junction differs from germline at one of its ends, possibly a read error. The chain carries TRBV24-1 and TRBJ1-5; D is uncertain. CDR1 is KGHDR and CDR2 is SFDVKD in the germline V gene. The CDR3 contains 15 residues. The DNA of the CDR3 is TGTGCCAGCAGTAGCGGGATGGGTAGCGATCAGCCCCAGCATTTT. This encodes CASSSGMGSDQPQHF.

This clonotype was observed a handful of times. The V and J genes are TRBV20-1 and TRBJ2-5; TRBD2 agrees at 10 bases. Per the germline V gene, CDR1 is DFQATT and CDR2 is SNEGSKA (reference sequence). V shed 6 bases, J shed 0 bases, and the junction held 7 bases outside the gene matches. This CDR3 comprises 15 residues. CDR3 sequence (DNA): TGCAGTGCCAGCCAAGCGGGGGGGTACCAAGAGACCCAGTACTTC. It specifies CSASQAGGYQETQYF.

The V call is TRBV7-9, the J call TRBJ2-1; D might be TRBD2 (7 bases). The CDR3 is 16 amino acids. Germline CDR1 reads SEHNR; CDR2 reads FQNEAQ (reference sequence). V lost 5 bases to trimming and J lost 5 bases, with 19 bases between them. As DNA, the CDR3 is TGTGCCAGCAGCCCGAGGGGGGGCCATCTTGACAATGAGCAGTTCTTC. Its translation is CASSPRGGHLDNEQFF.